Sequencing of this T cell receptor (beta chain) was carried out in a study of T cell repertoires in cytomegalovirus infection. Study as a whole: From public TCR beta signatures came an indication of both CMV infection and matching HLA type.

The CDR3 runs to 13 residues. Per germline, CDR1 SGHDN and CDR2 FVKESK. V lost 4 bases, J lost 5 bases, and 11 bases lay in between. TCRdb re-called the reads with MiXCR, one entry per CDR3 protein. The repertoire consists of about 600,000 distinct CDR3 sequences, with 20% to 30% occurring once and the leading ten covering approximately 8%. The genes are TRBV14 and TRBJ2-5; D not resolved. The sequence was obtained from a human donor in good health (CMV status not recorded). Some clones in this sample may be carry-over from other donors' samples. Sample: CD8+ T cells from PBMCs. The CDR3 region has the DNA TGTGCCAGCAGCCCCTTCATCGGTGAGACCCAGTACTTC. Residues: CASSPFIGETQYF.